These 3 T cell receptor beta chains were sequenced from one sample in a study of T cell clonality in common variable immunodeficiency. The method was immunoSEQ multiplex PCR; TCRdb's version includes in-frame clones alone and lacks a portion of them. The sample has approximately 52,000 clones, none seen only once. Sequenced: peripheral blood mononuclear cells. The receptors were gathered from a person aged 18 to 70 in good health.

The table lists this clone with a few counts. The missing CDR3 end, 3 residues past where the read stops, is filled in from the germline J gene. The chain uses TRBV18 and TRBJ2-3; D may correspond to TRBD1 or TRBD2 (6 bases each). The V gene's germline CDR1 is KGHSH and CDR2 LQKENI. The CDR3 totals 16 residues. The CDR3 bases that were read are TGTGCCAGCTCACCGCGTGGGAGGACAGTCCAAGAGACG. It yields the protein CASSPRGRTVQET. The entire CDR3 protein reads CASSPRGRTVQETQYF.

This clone was counted between two and nine times. An end of the junction does not agree with germline; a read error may underlie this. The read halts 3 residues ahead of the CDR3 end, with the missing end drawn from the germline J gene. Other DNA variants within this sample encode the same CDR3. The chain has TRBV6-2 or TRBV6-3 and TRBJ1-2, with D tentatively TRBD1 (5 bases). The CDR3 is made up of 12 amino acids. Looked up from germline, CDR1 is MNHEY and CDR2 is SVGEGT. Incomplete CDR3 DNA: TGTGCCAGCAGGCCCGACAGCTATGGT. Its translation: CASRPDSYG. From start to end, the CDR3 is CASRPDSYGYTF.

Turning to this clone: The sequenced fragment ends 3 residues before the CDR3 boundary, so the rest is inferred from the germline J gene. The chain couples TRBV20-1 to TRBJ1-2; no reliable D call. The CDR3 is 14 amino acids. The germline gives CDR1 DFQATT, CDR2 SNEGSKA (reference sequence). CDR3 region: CSASLAGLFVGYTF. Incomplete CDR3 DNA: TGCAGTGCTAGTCTCGCAGGTCTTTTTGTGGGC.